Shown below are 19 T cell receptor beta chains from a single sample sequenced in a study of T cell responses to AZD1222 COVID-19 vaccine. Profiling relied on immunoSEQ multiplex PCR, and the TCRdb table lists in-frame clones only, not all of them. The data contain tens of thousands of clones, about 92% of them singletons. Sequencing was performed on peripheral blood, taken on day 0 of AZD1222 vaccination. All receptors come from an adult in good health.

The genes are TRBV27 and TRBJ2-7, with D perhaps TRBD1 (5 bases). From germline, CDR1 is MNHEY and CDR2 SMNVEV (reference sequence). This CDR3 is built from 14 residues. Between the trimmed V and J ends, which lost 5 bases and 6 bases, there was a span of 17 bases. DNA of the CDR3: TGTGCCAGCAGTCCCTATCGACAGAACGGCGAGCAGTACTTC. Protein: CASSPYRQNGEQYF.

This chain joins TRBV14 and TRBJ2-1, with 7 bases aligning to TRBD2. The ends lost 0 bases at V and 10 bases at J; junction bases unmatched: 3. This CDR3 has 13 amino acids. CDR1 and CDR2 (germline): SGHDN, FVKESK. The CDR3 spells CASSQDWEGEQFF. The CDR3, as DNA: TGTGCCAGCAGCCAAGATTGGGAGGGGGAGCAGTTCTTC.

The V and J genes are TRBV6-6 and TRBJ1-1; D ambiguous. The CDR3 runs to 15 residues. The ends were cut back, 5 bases at V and 4 bases at J, with 17 bases in the middle. Germline V gives CDR1 MNHNY, CDR2 SVGAGI (reference sequence). The CDR3 bases are TGTGCCAGCAGTCACGCCAATGGAGGACGCACTGAAGCTTTCTTT. Translated, it gives CASSHANGGRTEAFF.

This clone was counted only a few times. The genes are TRBV7-9 and TRBJ1-2, with D unresolved. The length of the CDR3 is 13 residues. Trimming stripped 5 bases from V and 2 bases from J, with 9 bases between. CDR1 SEHNR and CDR2 FQNEAQ come from the germline V gene (reference sequence). The CDR3 DNA follows: TGTGCCAGCAGCCGGGAAGCAAACTATGGCTACACCTTC. The encoded protein is CASSREANYGYTF.

The J gene is TRBJ2-1, the V gene TRBV10-3, with D perhaps matching TRBD2 (6 bases). The CDR3 has 15 amino acids. Germline values: CDR1 ENHRY, CDR2 SYGVKD. Trimming shortened V by 2 bases and J by 4 bases, and 12 bases separated the two germline ends. CDR3 bases: TGTGCCATCAGTGAGATTATAGCGGAATACAATGAGCAGTTCTTC. Amino acid sequence: CAISEIIAEYNEQFF.

This chain connects TRBV7-2 to TRBJ2-7; D possibly corresponds to TRBD1 (5 bases). The CDR3 sequence is 14 residues long. Germline CDR1 is SGHTA and CDR2 is FQGNSA. Trimming left V 1 base short and J 3 bases short, with 10 bases between. In nucleotides, the CDR3 is TGTGCCAGCAGCTTAGGCAGGGATGGCTACGAGCAGTACTTC. This translates into CASSLGRDGYEQYF.

This rearrangement joins TRBV13 to TRBJ1-1; 11 bases fit TRBD1. The CDR3 consists of 16 residues. Germline CDR1 PRHDT, CDR2 FYEKMQ (reference sequence). Losses at the gene ends were 7 bases for V and 0 bases for J; bases not matched to a gene: 7. This CDR3 reads CASNRDRGSLNTEAFF. CDR3 DNA: TGTGCCAGCAACAGGGACAGGGGGTCCCTGAACACTGAAGCTTTCTTT.

The V gene is TRBV6-5, the J gene TRBJ2-1; 9 positions match TRBD1. J was trimmed by 5 bases and V by 5 bases; bases with no gene match: 7. This CDR3 region has 15 residues. The germline CDR1 and CDR2 sequences are MNHEY and SVGAGI. In DNA, the CDR3 is TGTGCCAGCAGTAGGGACAGGGAGTGGGACAATGAGCAGTTCTTC. It translates to CASSRDREWDNEQFF.

The CDR3: CASAPSGGANEQFF. The DNA of the CDR3 is TGTGCCAGCGCCCCTAGCGGGGGGGCCAATGAGCAGTTCTTC. This chain connects TRBV4-2 to TRBJ2-1; the match to TRBD2 covers 12 bases. V was pared by 8 bases and J by 6 bases, with 5 bases of the junction left unmatched. Germline V gene sequence: CDR1 LGHNA, CDR2 YNFKEQ. The CDR3 covers 14 residues.

The V call is TRBV6-5, the J call TRBJ1-1; D is unresolved. There are 12 residues in the CDR3. V was clipped by 6 bases and J by 5 bases, with 10 bases between them. Germline CDR1 is MNHEY and CDR2 is SVGAGI. CDR3: CASSLAETEAFF. The CDR3, as DNA: TGTGCCAGCAGCCTTGCGGAGACTGAAGCTTTCTTT.

The rearrangement joins TRBV5-1 to TRBJ2-3; 9 nucleotides line up with TRBD1. V shed 4 bases and J 4 bases; nucleotides not matched to a gene: 4. The CDR3 is made up of 14 amino acids. The germline V gene has CDR1 SGHRS and CDR2 YFSETQ. The CDR3 spells CASSPGTGSDTQYF. CDR3 sequence (DNA): TGCGCCAGCAGCCCCGGGACAGGGTCAGATACGCAGTATTTT.

This clone was observed a few times. The CDR3 DNA follows: TGTGCCAGCAGTTTACAGGGGGCTTCACCCCTCCACTTT. It specifies CASSLQGASPLHF. The chain recombines TRBV7-9 with TRBJ1-6; 9 nucleotides line up with TRBD1. CDR3 length: 13 residues. J was trimmed by 9 bases and V by 6 bases; bases with no gene match: 3. The germline gives CDR1 SEHNR, CDR2 FQNEAQ (reference sequence).

This clone is a singleton in its sample. This sequence joins TRBV19 and TRBJ1-5; D possibly corresponds to TRBD1 (6 bases). This CDR3 contains 16 residues. Germline loops: CDR1 LNHDA, CDR2 SQIVND (reference sequence). Trimming cost V 1 base and J 0 bases, with 10 bases left between them. As DNA, the CDR3 is TGTGCCAGTAGTATAGCCCAGGGGTATAGCAATCAGCCCCAGCATTTT. It yields the protein CASSIAQGYSNQPQHF.

The chain couples TRBV24-1 to TRBJ2-1, with 10 bases matching TRBD2. CDR1 is KGHDR and CDR2 is SFDVKD in the germline V gene. CDR3 length: 19 amino acids. The trim removed 3 bases at V and 7 bases at J, leaving 17 bases unmatched. The CDR3 coding sequence is TGTGCCACCAGTGATCCTTCGCCCAATTTAGCGGGGGGCATGAATGAGCAGTTCTTC. This codes for CATSDPSPNLAGGMNEQFF.

The chain links TRBV11-3 to TRBJ2-5; D may correspond to TRBD1 or TRBD2 (5 bases each). Germline V gene sequence: CDR1 SGHNT, CDR2 YENEEA. V was clipped by 7 bases and J by 5 bases, with 14 bases between them. The CDR3 has 13 amino acids. The CDR3 loop is CASNLIEGETQYF. The CDR3 DNA is TGTGCCAGCAACCTCATCGAGGGGGAGACCCAGTACTTC.

CDR3 in amino acids: CASSFYGRPYEQYF. The CDR3 DNA is TGTGCCAGCAGCTTTTACGGGAGGCCCTACGAGCAGTACTTC. J is TRBJ2-7 and V is TRBV11-1, with 7 nucleotides matching TRBD2. J was trimmed by 2 bases and V by 3 bases; bases with no gene match: 4. Germline CDR1 reads SGHAT; CDR2 reads FQDESV (reference sequence). CDR3 length: 14 amino acids.

The chain uses TRBV7-9 and TRBJ1-6; D ambiguous. The CDR3 contains 14 residues. Germline V gives CDR1 SEHNR, CDR2 FQNEAQ (reference sequence). V was shortened by 1 base and J by 4 bases, with 5 bases between the two germline ends. CDR3 nucleotides: TGTGCCAGCAGCTTAGAACAGTATAATTCACCCCTCCACTTT. Translation gives CASSLEQYNSPLHF.

The CDR3, as DNA: TGTGCCAGCAGCTTAGGAGTCCGAATATACAATGAGCAGTTCTTC. Its translation: CASSLGVRIYNEQFF. The rearrangement joins TRBV11-2 to TRBJ2-1, with unresolved D. The CDR3 is 15 amino acids. Germline CDR1 reads SGHAT; CDR2 reads FQNNGV. V was pared by 1 base and J by 4 bases, with 11 bases between. Supplemented by reference TRBV11-2 and TRBJ2-1, the full variable domain reads EAGVAQSPRYKIIEKRQSVAFWCNPISGHATLYWYQQILGQGPKLLIQFQNNGVVDDSQLPKDRFSAERLKGVDSTLKIQPAKLEDSAVYLCASSLGVRIYNEQFFGPGTRLTVL.

This rearrangement joins TRBV25-1 to TRBJ2-7; TRBD1 is a possible D gene (6 bases). Per germline, CDR1 MGHDK and CDR2 SYGVNS. Trimming took off 1 base at V and 2 bases at J, with 15 bases between the two ends. This CDR3 spans 16 amino acids. CDR3 in DNA: TGTGCCAGCAGTGAATCAGGCAGGGGACAAACCTACGAGCAGTACTTC. Translated: CASSESGRGQTYEQYF.